This TCR beta chain is drawn from a study of monozygotic twins with inflammatory bowel disease. From the 5' RACE reads, TCRdb lists one entry per CDR3 protein and no DNA. The sample yields over 100,000 distinct CDR3 sequences, of which the top ten take up under 15%. CDR3 length: 13 residues. Germline V gives CDR1 DFQATT, CDR2 SNEGSKA (reference sequence). The chain is built from TRBV20-1 and TRBJ2-2; TCRdb selects TRBD1, and the lack of DNA leaves this call unchecked. This receptor was obtained from a human donor with ulcerative colitis or Crohn's disease, or a healthy co-twin of an affected twin (not recorded which). Sequencing was performed on blood. This CDR3 reads CSARARWTGELFF.